The present TCR beta chain was sequenced within a study of blood T cell repertoires in COVID-19 (TCRdb year 2020). As for the study more broadly: Samples from collaborators originated in the United States, Italy and Spain and spanned both the acute and convalescent phases of COVID-19. The material from the prospective study consisted of cDNA or gDNA derived from T cells, B-cell-depleted T cells, or PBMCs. Subjects who had been exposed to COVID-19, were actively infected with it, or had recovered from it provided the deeply sampled blood TCRbeta repertoires that made up the dataset. A freely available public database, intended as a resource for researchers studying the immune response to SARS-CoV-2, is where the repertoires were released. The samples were drawn from two sources: the first 160 participants of the ongoing ImmuneRACE study, and 950 to 1,500 subjects contributed by 6 global collaborators. Nearly every sample came with metadata listing a de-identified subject ID, COVID-19 status, age in years and sex. Where available, HLA class I and class II types were taken from metadata supplied by the sample provider and were not determined by assay-based typing.

Study-level results and caveats: The amount of clinical and demographic metadata varied by source and participant and was provided uncurated.

Samples from volunteer blood donors who had recovered from COVID-19 were contributed by a second Seattle source. Collaborating institutions collected whole blood in K2EDTA tubes following their own protocols. For TCRbeta analysis, collaborators shipped samples in one of three forms: frozen whole blood, isolated PBMCs, or DNA extracted from either of those sample types. TCRbeta CDR3 regions were amplified from genomic DNA using the immunoSEQ Assay, a bias-controlled multiplex PCR. Concerning the study's data processing: The number of nucleated cells in each sample was estimated by amplification of reference gene primers within the assay. Sequence reads were collapsed and filtered to measure the absolute abundance of every unique TCRbeta CDR3 rearrangement. Productive Simpson clonality was computed per sample as the square root of Simpson's diversity index over productive rearrangements. Sourced from immuneACCESS, this table was stored by TCRdb with only in-frame sequences that have V and J called. A share of the clones is absent; for the studies checked, an unresolved V gene accounts for under half, and the remainder has no known explanation. That table supplies the V and J calls and clone size; D and trimming were determined from the DNA. This sample has approximately 310,000 clones in its table, and around 87% of those were observed once. 6.5% to 9.5% of the sample comes from the top ten.

The CDR3 contains 14 residues, cysteine and phenylalanine counted. Only the CDR3 DNA is retained, 42 bases long and in frame from the first base. For this chain, trimming is 4 bases at the V end and 5 bases at the J end, and the number of junction bases without a gene match is 3. CDR1 and CDR2 are drawn from the germline V gene: SGDLS, YYNGEE. This clone has a handful of counts. Its binding antigen is unknown. Per-base qualities were not stored, and no clone one base away is much larger. Material for sequencing was peripheral blood. The source is a woman in her fifties or sixties who had recovered from COVID-19. The chain uses TRBV9 and TRBJ2-5; the junction holds 12 bases that match TRBD2. Here is the DNA: TGTGCCAGCAGCTTCGGGACTAGCGGGGAGACCCAGTACTTC. Its coded protein is CASSFGTSGETQYF.